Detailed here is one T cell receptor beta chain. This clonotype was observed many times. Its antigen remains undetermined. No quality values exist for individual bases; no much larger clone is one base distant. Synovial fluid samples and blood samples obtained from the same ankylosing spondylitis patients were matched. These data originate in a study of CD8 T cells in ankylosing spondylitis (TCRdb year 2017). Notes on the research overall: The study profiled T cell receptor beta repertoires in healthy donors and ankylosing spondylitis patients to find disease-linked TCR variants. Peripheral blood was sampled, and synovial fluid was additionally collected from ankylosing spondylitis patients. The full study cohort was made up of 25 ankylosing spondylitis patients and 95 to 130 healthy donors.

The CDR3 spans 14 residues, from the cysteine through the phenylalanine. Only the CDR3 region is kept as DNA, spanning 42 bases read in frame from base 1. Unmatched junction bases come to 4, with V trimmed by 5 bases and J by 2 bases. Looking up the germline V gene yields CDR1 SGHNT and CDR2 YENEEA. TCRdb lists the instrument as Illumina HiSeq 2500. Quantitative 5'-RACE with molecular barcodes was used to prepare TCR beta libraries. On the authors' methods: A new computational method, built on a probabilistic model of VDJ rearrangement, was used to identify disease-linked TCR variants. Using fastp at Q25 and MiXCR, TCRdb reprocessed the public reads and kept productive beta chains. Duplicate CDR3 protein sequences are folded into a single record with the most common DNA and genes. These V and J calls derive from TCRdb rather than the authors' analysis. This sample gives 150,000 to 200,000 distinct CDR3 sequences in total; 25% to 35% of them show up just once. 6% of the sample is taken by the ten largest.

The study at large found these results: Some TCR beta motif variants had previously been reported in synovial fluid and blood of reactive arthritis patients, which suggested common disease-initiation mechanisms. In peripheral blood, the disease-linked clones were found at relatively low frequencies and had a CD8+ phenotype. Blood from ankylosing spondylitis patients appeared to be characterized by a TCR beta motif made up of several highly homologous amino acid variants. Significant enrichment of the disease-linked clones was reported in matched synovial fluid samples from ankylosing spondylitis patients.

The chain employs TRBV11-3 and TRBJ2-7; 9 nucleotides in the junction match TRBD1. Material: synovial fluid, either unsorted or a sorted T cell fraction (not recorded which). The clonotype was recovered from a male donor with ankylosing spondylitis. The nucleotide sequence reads TGTGCCAGCAGCCCCGGGACAGGGCCCTACGAGCAGTACTTC. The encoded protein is CASSPGTGPYEQYF. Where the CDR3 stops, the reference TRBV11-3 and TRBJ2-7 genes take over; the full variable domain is EAGVVQSPRYKIIEKKQPVAFWCNPISGHNTLYWYLQNLGQGPELLIRYENEEAVDDSQLPKDRFSAERLKGVDSTLKIQPAELGDSAVYLCASSPGTGPYEQYFGPGTRLTVT.